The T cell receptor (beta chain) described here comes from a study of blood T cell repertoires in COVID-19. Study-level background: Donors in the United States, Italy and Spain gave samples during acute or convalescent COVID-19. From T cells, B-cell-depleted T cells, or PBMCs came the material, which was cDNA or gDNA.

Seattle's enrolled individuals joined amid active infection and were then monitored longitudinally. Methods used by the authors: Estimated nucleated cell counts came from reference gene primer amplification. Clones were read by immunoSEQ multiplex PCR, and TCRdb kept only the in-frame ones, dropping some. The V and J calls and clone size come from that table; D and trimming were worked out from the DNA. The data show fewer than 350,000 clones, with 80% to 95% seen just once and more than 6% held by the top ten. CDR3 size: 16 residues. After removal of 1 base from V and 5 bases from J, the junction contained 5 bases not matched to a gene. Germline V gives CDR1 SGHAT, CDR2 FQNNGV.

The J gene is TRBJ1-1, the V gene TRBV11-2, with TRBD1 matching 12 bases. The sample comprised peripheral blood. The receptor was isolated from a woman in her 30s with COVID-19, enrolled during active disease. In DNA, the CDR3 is TGTGCCAGCAGCTTAGGGGACAGGGGGCGTAGAACTGAAGCTTTCTTT. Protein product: CASSLGDRGRRTEAFF.